This T cell receptor (beta chain) came from a study of shared clonotypes between healthy human individuals. General study points: Non-shared clonotypes were found to have lower generation probabilities than the clonotypes that were shared by all four of the sorted-subset donors.

The repertoire was sequenced with immunoSEQ multiplex PCR; TCRdb's copy has only in-frame clones and lacks some. The sample contains about 2.4 million clones, roughly 93% of which appear only once. A remark on this clone: Its target is not known.

The V gene's germline CDR1 is SGDLS and CDR2 YYNGEE. Deletions cut 0 bases from V and 7 bases from J, with 10 bases between. The CDR3 loop spans 14 amino acids. This chain uses TRBV9 with TRBJ2-2; D is uncertain. The sequenced material came from naive CD4+ T cells from PBMCs. Subset reported: CD45RA+ positively selected. The TCR originated in a man between 18 and 29 years old in good health. Some clones in this sample may be carry-over from other donors' samples. CDR3 sequence (DNA): TGTGCCAGCAGCGTAGCAAGACGTCACGGGGAGCTGTTTTTT. Translated: CASSVARRHGELFF.